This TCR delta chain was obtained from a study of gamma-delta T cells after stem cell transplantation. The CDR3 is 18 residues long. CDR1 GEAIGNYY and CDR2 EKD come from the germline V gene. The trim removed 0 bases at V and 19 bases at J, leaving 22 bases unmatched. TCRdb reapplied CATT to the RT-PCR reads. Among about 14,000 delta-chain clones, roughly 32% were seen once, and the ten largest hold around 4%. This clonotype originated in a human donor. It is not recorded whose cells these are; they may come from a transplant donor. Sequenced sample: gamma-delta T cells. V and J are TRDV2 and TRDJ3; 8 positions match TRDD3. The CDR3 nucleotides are TGTGCCTGTGACACCTGGGGGGATAGCTCCTGGGACACCCGAAATATGTTTTTC. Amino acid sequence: CACDTWGDSSWDTRNMFF.